One and the same sample provided the 10 T cell receptor beta chains below, sequenced in a study of technical replicates of blood from several donors. Assay used: immunoSEQ multiplex PCR; TCRdb lists only in-frame clones, some missing. Of fewer than 15,000 clones in the sample, about 95% were seen once. Sequencing input: PBMCs. All receptors derive from a human donor in good health.

The chain links TRBV7-8 to TRBJ2-2, with 7 bases that match TRBD1. The CDR3 is 15 residues long. Trimming removed 6 bases from V and 1 base from J; junction bases left unmatched: 5. CDR1 SGHVS and CDR2 FQNEAQ come from the germline V gene. The CDR3 nucleotides are TGTGCCAGCAGAACCGGGACAGTGAACACCGGGGAGCTGTTTTTT. Its protein is CASRTGTVNTGELFF.

Concerning this clone itself: The junction differs from germline at one of its ends, possibly a read error. The chain is built from TRBV4-1 and TRBJ2-5, with 8 bases that match TRBD2. Germline CDR1 MGHRA, CDR2 YSYEKL. The CDR3 length is 17 residues. The CDR3 reads CASSQVGETSGQETQYF. The CDR3 nucleotides are TGCGCCAGCAGTCAAGTAGGGGAAACTAGCGGACAAGAGACCCAGTACTTC.

The chain couples TRBV5-6 to TRBJ1-1; D is undetermined. The CDR3 loop spans 15 amino acids. In germline, CDR1 is SGHDT, CDR2 YYEEEE. V shed 2 bases and J shed 0 bases, with 11 bases lying between them. For the CDR3, the DNA is TGTGCCAGCAGCTTACTTGGCGGAATGAACACTGAAGCTTTCTTT. Its translation: CASSLLGGMNTEAFF. Supplemented by reference TRBV5-6 and TRBJ1-1, the full variable domain reads DAGVTQSPTHLIKTRGQQVTLRCSPKSGHDTVSWYQQALGQGPQFIFQYYEEEERQRGNFPDRFSGHQFPNYSSELNVNALLLGDSALYLCASSLLGGMNTEAFFGQGTRLTVV.

V and J are TRBV5-6 and TRBJ2-6; TRBD1 might be the D (5 bases). This CDR3 comprises 18 residues. Germline V gene data show CDR1 as SGHDT and CDR2 as YYEEEE. The ends were cut back, 0 bases at V and 1 base at J, with 14 bases in the middle. CDR3 amino acids: CASSLVAGSISGANVLTF. The CDR3 DNA reads as TGTGCCAGCAGCTTGGTCGCAGGGTCTATTTCTGGGGCCAACGTCCTGACTTTC. The variable domain in full, with the rest retrieved from reference TRBV5-6 and TRBJ2-6, is DAGVTQSPTHLIKTRGQQVTLRCSPKSGHDTVSWYQQALGQGPQFIFQYYEEEERQRGNFPDRFSGHQFPNYSSELNVNALLLGDSALYLCASSLVAGSISGANVLTFGAGSRLTVL.

Here the CDR3 reads CASSSLAGMNTEAFF. The CDR3 DNA sequence: TGCGCCAGCAGCAGTTTAGCGGGGATGAACACTGAAGCTTTCTTT. This chain uses TRBV5-1 with TRBJ1-1; D gene ambiguous. This CDR3 spans 15 amino acids. In germline, CDR1 is SGHRS, CDR2 YFSETQ. Trimming stripped 4 bases from V and 0 bases from J, with 13 bases between.

The V gene is TRBV4-2, the J gene TRBJ2-1, with 7 bases aligning to TRBD2. CDR1 is LGHNA and CDR2 is YNFKEQ in the germline V gene. V trimming: 0 bases; J trimming: 15 bases; junction bases outside the gene matches: 11. The CDR3 is 14 amino acids. The CDR3 region has the DNA TGTGCCAGCAGCCAAGAGGCGACTAGCCCCCGCGCGTTCTTC. It specifies CASSQEATSPRAFF.

The chain carries TRBV5-1 and TRBJ1-2; 10 bases align to TRBD1. The CDR3 length is 17 residues. V lost 3 bases, J lost 6 bases, and 14 bases stayed unmatched. Germline V gene lookup returns CDR1 SGHRS and CDR2 YFSETQ. The CDR3 loop reads CASSYGTGALSRNGYTF. The CDR3 DNA reads as TGCGCCAGCAGCTACGGGACAGGGGCTTTATCCAGAAATGGCTACACCTTC.

V is TRBV9 and J is TRBJ1-1; D perhaps matches TRBD1 (6 bases). Trimming stripped 0 bases from V and 4 bases from J, with 13 bases between. Germline V lookup: CDR1 SGDLS, CDR2 YYNGEE. This CDR3 has 15 amino acids. The DNA of the CDR3 is TGTGCCAGCAGCGTAGTCGGGGGGCGGAGCACTGAAGCTTTCTTT. It codes for CASSVVGGRSTEAFF.

V usage is TRBV19 and J usage is TRBJ2-1; 9 bases match TRBD2. CDR1 is LNHDA and CDR2 is SQIVND in the germline V gene (reference sequence). The CDR3 has 15 residues. V gave up 4 bases and J gave up 4 bases; unmatched junction bases: 5. The CDR3 DNA sequence: TGTGCCAGTAGTAAGACTAGCGGAACATACAATGAGCAGTTCTTC. Amino acid sequence: CASSKTSGTYNEQFF.

The chain combines TRBV19 with TRBJ2-2; D is unresolved. This CDR3 region has 15 residues. Germline V gene lookup returns CDR1 LNHDA and CDR2 SQIVND (reference sequence). Trimming removed 2 bases at V and 7 bases at J, with 14 bases between. In DNA, the CDR3 is TGTGCCAGTAGTATACGTGACCCTCCGGGCGGGGAGCTGTTTTTT. This gives the protein CASSIRDPPGGELFF.